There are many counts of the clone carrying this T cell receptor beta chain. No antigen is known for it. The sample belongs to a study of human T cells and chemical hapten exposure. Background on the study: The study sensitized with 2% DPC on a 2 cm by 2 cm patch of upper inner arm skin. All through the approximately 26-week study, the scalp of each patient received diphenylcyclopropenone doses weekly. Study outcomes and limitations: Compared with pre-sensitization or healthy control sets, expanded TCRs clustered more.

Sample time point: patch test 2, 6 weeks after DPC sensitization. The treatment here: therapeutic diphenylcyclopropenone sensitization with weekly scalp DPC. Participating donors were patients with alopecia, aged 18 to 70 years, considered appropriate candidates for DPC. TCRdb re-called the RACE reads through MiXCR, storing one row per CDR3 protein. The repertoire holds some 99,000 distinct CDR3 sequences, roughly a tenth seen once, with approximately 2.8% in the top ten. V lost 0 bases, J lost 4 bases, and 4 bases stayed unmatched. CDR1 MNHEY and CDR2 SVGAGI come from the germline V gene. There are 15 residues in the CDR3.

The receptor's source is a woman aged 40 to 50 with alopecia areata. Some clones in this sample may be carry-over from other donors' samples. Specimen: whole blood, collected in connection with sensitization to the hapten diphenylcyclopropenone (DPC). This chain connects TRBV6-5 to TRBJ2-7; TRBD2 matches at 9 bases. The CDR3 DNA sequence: TGTGCCAGCAGTTACTCGATCCTAGCGGGGTACGAGCAGTACTTC. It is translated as CASSYSILAGYEQYF.